These 32 T cell receptor beta chains originate from one sample sequenced in a study of cytomegalovirus exposure and HLA in healthy donors. TCRdb's copy holds only in-frame clones and misses some; the assay was immunoSEQ multiplex PCR. This repertoire shows 71,000 or so clones, around 93% found once; its top ten account for roughly 1%. Sequenced: PBMCs. These receptors all stem from a woman under 30 in good health and CMV-seronegative.

The chain carries TRBV7-9 and TRBJ1-2, with D possibly matching TRBD1 (6 bases). Trimming took 4 bases from V and 8 from J, leaving 14 bases between them. Germline-derived CDR1 and CDR2 are SEHNR and FQNEAQ (reference sequence). CDR3 length equals 13 residues. Here the CDR3 reads CASSSSGGDGYTF. The CDR3 bases are TGTGCCAGCAGCTCCTCGGGGGGCGACGGCTACACCTTC.

The J gene is TRBJ2-1, the V gene TRBV11-1; 8 bases align to TRBD1. CDR3 length: 16 residues. After removal of 5 bases from V and 9 bases from J, the junction contained 15 bases not matched to a gene. Germline lookup yields CDR1 SGHAT and CDR2 FQDESV (reference sequence). The CDR3 DNA reads TGTGCCAGCAGCGCGAGGACAGGGAAAGGACCGGGTGAGCAGTTCTTC. Amino acids: CASSARTGKGPGEQFF.

The chain combines TRBV6-1 with TRBJ1-2; D unclear. The CDR3 extends over 12 amino acids. Trimming took off 5 bases at V and 8 bases at J, with 12 bases between the two ends. The germline gives CDR1 MNHNS, CDR2 SASEGT. The CDR3 DNA reads TGTGCCAGCAGTAACCAGGAAGGCGGCTACACCTTC. It encodes CASSNQEGGYTF.

This chain uses TRBV27 with TRBJ1-1; D gene uncertain. V gave up 8 bases and J gave up 1 base, with 14 bases separating them. The CDR3 consists of 14 residues. The germline V gene encodes CDR1 MNHEY and CDR2 SMNVEV (reference sequence). For the CDR3, the DNA is TGTGCCAGCCACGGAGAGGGCGGGAACACTGAAGCTTTCTTT. The encoded protein is CASHGEGGNTEAFF.

The table lists this clone with a count of one. V and J are TRBV6-1 and TRBJ1-2, with D perhaps TRBD1 (5 bases). The V and J ends lost 3 bases and 4 bases respectively, with 12 bases between them. CDR3 length: 14 residues. The germline V gene has CDR1 MNHNS and CDR2 SASEGT. The CDR3 sequence is CASSEGGKVYGYTF. In DNA, the CDR3 is TGTGCCAGCAGTGAGGGGGGGAAGGTCTATGGCTACACCTTC.

The chain combines TRBV4-1 with TRBJ2-5; TRBD1 agrees at 8 bases. The J call may not be correct, given that the DNA end is closer to TRBJ2-7. The V gene's germline CDR1 is MGHRA and CDR2 YSYEKL. This CDR3 region has 15 residues. The CDR3 DNA reads as TGCGCCAGCAGCCTCGGGGACAGGTCGAGATACGAGCAGTACTTC. Residues: CASSLGDRSRYEQYF.

The genes are TRBV9 and TRBJ1-5; D is ambiguous. Between the trimmed V and J ends, which lost 0 bases and 0 bases, there was a span of 7 bases. The CDR3 loop spans 15 amino acids. Germline loops: CDR1 SGDLS, CDR2 YYNGEE. This CDR3 is CASSVGVNSNQPQHF. The CDR3 coding sequence is TGTGCCAGCAGCGTAGGTGTCAATAGCAATCAGCCCCAGCATTTT.

In its sample, this clone was seen once. This chain links TRBV7-9 with TRBJ2-3, with 8 positions matching TRBD2. V gave up 3 bases and J gave up 3 bases; unmatched junction bases: 11. CDR3 length: 17 amino acids. CDR1 SEHNR and CDR2 FQNEAQ come from the germline V gene (reference sequence). The CDR3 DNA follows: TGTGCCAGCAGCTTCGAGAAAGGACTAGCTGGAACAGATACGCAGTATTTT. Translated: CASSFEKGLAGTDTQYF.

The chain employs TRBV4-1 and TRBJ2-7; a weak D match, TRBD1 (6 bases). CDR1 MGHRA and CDR2 YSYEKL come from the germline V gene. The CDR3 has 14 residues. The V end was cut by 6 bases, the J end by 4 bases, with 16 bases between. The CDR3 DNA reads TGCGCCAGCAGGGCAACGGGACAAGGTTACGAGCAGTACTTC. This gives the protein CASRATGQGYEQYF.

This rearrangement joins TRBV28 to TRBJ1-2; a weak D match, TRBD1 (5 bases). Germline assignment: CDR1 MDHEN and CDR2 SYDVKM. Trimming shortened V by 5 bases and J by 2 bases, and 12 bases separated the two germline ends. The CDR3 sequence is 14 residues long. The CDR3 reads CASSPREGNYGYTF. In DNA, the CDR3 is TGTGCCAGCAGTCCGAGGGAGGGGAACTATGGCTACACCTTC.

The chain combines TRBV27 with TRBJ1-1, with 7 bases fitting TRBD1. The V gene end was trimmed by 8 bases and the J gene end by 2 bases; junction bases not matched to a gene: 8. Per the germline V gene, CDR1 is MNHEY and CDR2 is SMNVEV (reference sequence). This CDR3 spans 14 amino acids. The DNA of the CDR3 is TGTGCCAGCTGCCCGACAGGGATAAACACTGAAGCTTTCTTT. Protein product: CASCPTGINTEAFF.

The chain couples TRBV9 to TRBJ1-1, with 7 bases lining up with TRBD1. The J segment lost 3 bases and the V segment lost 3 bases, leaving 2 bases of the junction unmatched. The CDR3 is 13 amino acids. Per germline, CDR1 SGDLS and CDR2 YYNGEE. CDR3 coding DNA: TGTGCCAGCAGCGCCACAGGGGACACTGAAGCTTTCTTT. This encodes CASSATGDTEAFF. Drawing the rest from reference TRBV9 and TRBJ1-1, the complete variable domain is DSGVTQTPKHLITATGQRVTLRCSPRSGDLSVYWYQQSLDQGLQFLIQYYNGEERAKGNILERFSAQQFPDLHSELNLSSLELGDSALYFCASSATGDTEAFFGQGTRLTVV.

The V gene is TRBV4-3, the J gene TRBJ2-1; D call uncertain. Deletions cut 1 base from V and 6 bases from J, with 7 bases between. This CDR3 comprises 13 residues. Germline V CDR1 and CDR2: LGHNA, YSLEER. This CDR3 is CASSQAQLNEQFF. The CDR3 DNA reads as TGCGCCAGCAGCCAAGCACAGCTCAATGAGCAGTTCTTC.

The chain carries TRBV7-6 and TRBJ2-7; TRBD1 aligns across 8 bases. Germline CDR1 reads SGHVS; CDR2 reads FNYEAQ. Trimming took 5 bases from V and 6 from J; bases not matched to a gene: 6. This CDR3 contains 13 residues. The CDR3 DNA is TGTGCCAGCAGCCAAGGAACAGGGGGCGAGCAGTACTTC. Translation gives CASSQGTGGEQYF.

The chain links TRBV4-1 to TRBJ1-4; no definite D call. Trimming cost V 0 bases and J 5 bases, with 10 bases left between them. The CDR3 totals 15 residues. CDR1 MGHRA and CDR2 YSYEKL come from the germline V gene. DNA of the CDR3: TGCGCCAGCAGCCAAGACAGTCGATTAAATGAAAAACTGTTTTTT. Translation gives CASSQDSRLNEKLFF.

The chain has TRBV5-4 and TRBJ1-6, with D unresolved. V dropped 0 bases and J dropped 4 bases, with 14 bases sitting between them. The V gene's germline CDR1 is SGHNT and CDR2 YYREEE (reference sequence). The CDR3 has 17 amino acids. CDR3 sequence (DNA): TGTGCCAGCAGCTTGGCCTTCGGGGTCGATTATAATTCACCCCTCCACTTT. This translates into CASSLAFGVDYNSPLHF.

The rearrangement links TRBV4-3 to TRBJ1-2, with D possibly matching TRBD1 (5 bases). V lost 1 base and J 13 bases, leaving 16 bases between the germline ends. This CDR3 comprises 13 residues. Germline CDR1 LGHNA, CDR2 YSLEER. The CDR3 protein is CASSQVGGQGCTF. CDR3 nucleotide sequence: TGCGCCAGCAGCCAAGTCGGTGGTCAGGGATGCACCTTC.

This chain joins TRBV27 and TRBJ1-2; 7 bases agree with TRBD1. After removal of 5 bases from V and 7 bases from J, the junction contained 7 bases not matched to a gene. Looked up from germline, CDR1 is MNHEY and CDR2 is SMNVEV (reference sequence). The CDR3 consists of 13 residues. The CDR3 sequence is CASSEGQPGGYTF. The CDR3 nucleotides read TGTGCCAGCAGTGAGGGACAGCCAGGTGGCTACACCTTC.

This clone is categorized as large. The chain combines TRBV6-1 with TRBJ2-7; 8 bases are a match to TRBD2. The CDR3 sequence is 15 residues long. Germline V gene sequence: CDR1 MNHNS, CDR2 SASEGT. V shed 2 bases, J shed 3 bases, and the junction held 6 bases outside the gene matches. In DNA, the CDR3 is TGTGCCAGCAGTGAATACCGGACTAGCTTCTACGAGCAGTACTTC. Translation: CASSEYRTSFYEQYF.

The rearrangement joins TRBV2 to TRBJ1-1, with TRBD1 matching over 9 bases. This CDR3 spans 14 amino acids. Germline CDR1 SNHLY, CDR2 FYNNEI. The trim removed 6 bases at V and 4 bases at J, leaving 6 bases unmatched. The CDR3 protein is CASRGDRVVTEAFF. The CDR3 DNA is TGTGCCAGCAGGGGGGACAGGGTTGTCACTGAAGCTTTCTTT.

This chain connects TRBV29-1 to TRBJ2-7; 13 positions agree with TRBD2. Germline CDR1 reads SQVTM; CDR2 reads ANQGSEA. The CDR3 sequence is 14 residues long. The V gene end was trimmed by 1 base and the J gene end by 6 bases; junction bases not matched to a gene: 3. The CDR3 protein is CSVEGGTSGTEQYF. CDR3 DNA: TGCAGCGTTGAAGGCGGGACTAGCGGGACCGAGCAGTACTTC.

This rearrangement joins TRBV9 to TRBJ2-1; TRBD1 might be the D (5 bases). V lost 4 bases and J 9 bases, leaving 8 bases between the germline ends. This CDR3 has 11 residues. In germline, CDR1 is SGDLS, CDR2 YYNGEE. CDR3 DNA sequence: TGTGCCAGCAGCCTCCAGGGTGAGCAGTTCTTC. As protein: CASSLQGEQFF.

The rearrangement links TRBV27 to TRBJ1-6; D ambiguous. The CDR3 is 14 amino acids. Germline CDR1 reads MNHEY; CDR2 reads SMNVEV (reference sequence). The V end was cut by 4 bases, the J end by 7 bases, with 11 bases between. The CDR3 spells CASSSRRVNSPLHF. DNA of the CDR3: TGTGCCAGCAGTTCAAGGAGGGTAAATTCACCCCTCCACTTT.

The rearrangement joins TRBV6-5 to TRBJ2-3, with 10 bases matching TRBD2. Germline loops: CDR1 MNHEY, CDR2 SVGAGI. The CDR3 loop spans 15 amino acids. J lost 2 bases, V lost 5 bases, and 4 bases had no gene match. CDR3 residues: CASSATSGDTDTQYF. As DNA, the CDR3 is TGTGCCAGCAGTGCAACTAGCGGGGACACAGATACGCAGTATTTT.

The V call is TRBV11-3, the J call TRBJ2-1, with 14 bases aligning to TRBD2. V was clipped by 5 bases and J by 7 bases; unmatched bases: 10. The CDR3 has 17 residues. CDR1 is SGHNT, CDR2 YENEEA, per germline. CDR3 DNA sequence: TGTGCCAGCAGCCGCGGACTAGCGGGAGGAGGACAGAATGAGCAGTTCTTC. Its translation is CASSRGLAGGGQNEQFF.

This clone was found once. This rearrangement joins TRBV11-3 to TRBJ2-1; 9 nucleotides align to TRBD1. V trimming: 1 base; J trimming: 6 bases; junction bases outside the gene matches: 4. The germline gives CDR1 SGHNT, CDR2 YENEEA. The CDR3 sequence is 15 residues long. CDR3 sequence reads: CASSLGDRVFNEQFF. In nucleotides, the CDR3 is TGTGCCAGCAGCTTAGGGGACAGGGTCTTCAATGAGCAGTTCTTC.

The chain combines TRBV7-8 with TRBJ2-2, with unresolved D. The CDR3 runs to 15 residues. Trimming took off 1 base at V and 2 bases at J, with 8 bases between the two ends. Germline V gene lookup returns CDR1 SGHVS and CDR2 FQNEAQ. CDR3 DNA: TGTGCCAGCAGCTTAGTTACGGGTAACACCGGGGAGCTGTTTTTT. Protein sequence: CASSLVTGNTGELFF.

The chain carries TRBV5-7 and TRBJ1-1, with D unclear. TRBV5-7 is marked as an open reading frame, function uncertain. The CDR3 length is 12 residues. Trimming took 0 bases from V and 8 from J, leaving 8 bases between them. CDR3 protein: CASSLGHREAFF. The CDR3 nucleotides are TGTGCCAGCAGCTTGGGGCACAGAGAAGCTTTCTTT.

V and J are TRBV4-1 and TRBJ2-2; D unclear. The CDR3 spans 14 residues. Germline V gives CDR1 MGHRA, CDR2 YSYEKL. Trimming took off 4 bases at V and 1 base at J, with 7 bases between the two ends. The CDR3 sequence is CASSPPLNTGELFF. The CDR3 DNA reads as TGCGCCAGCAGCCCTCCCCTGAACACCGGGGAGCTGTTTTTT.

The chain carries TRBV5-6 and TRBJ1-6, with no clear D. The CDR3 runs to 17 residues. Germline CDR1 is SGHDT and CDR2 is YYEEEE. V was trimmed by 2 bases and J by 6 bases, leaving 18 bases between them. The CDR3 nucleotides read TGTGCCAGCAGCTTACATAGCTCGGGATGGGGTAATTCACCCCTCCACTTT. The encoded protein is CASSLHSSGWGNSPLHF.

This chain connects TRBV12-1 to TRBJ2-7; the table gives TRBD2 as D, unverified against the DNA. TRBV12-1 is designated a pseudogene. The CDR3 length is 15 residues. The CDR3: CASSVARLAAYEQYF. The DNA of the CDR3 is TGTGCCAGCAGCGTAGCTAGACTAGCGGCCTACGAGCAGTACTTC.

The V call is TRBV6-5, the J call TRBJ2-5; 7 bases fit TRBD1. CDR3 size: 15 residues. J was trimmed by 5 bases and V by 5 bases; bases with no gene match: 11. Germline lookup yields CDR1 MNHEY and CDR2 SVGAGI. DNA of the CDR3: TGTGCCAGCAGTACCGGGACAGATTACGGGGAGACCCAGTACTTC. It codes for CASSTGTDYGETQYF.